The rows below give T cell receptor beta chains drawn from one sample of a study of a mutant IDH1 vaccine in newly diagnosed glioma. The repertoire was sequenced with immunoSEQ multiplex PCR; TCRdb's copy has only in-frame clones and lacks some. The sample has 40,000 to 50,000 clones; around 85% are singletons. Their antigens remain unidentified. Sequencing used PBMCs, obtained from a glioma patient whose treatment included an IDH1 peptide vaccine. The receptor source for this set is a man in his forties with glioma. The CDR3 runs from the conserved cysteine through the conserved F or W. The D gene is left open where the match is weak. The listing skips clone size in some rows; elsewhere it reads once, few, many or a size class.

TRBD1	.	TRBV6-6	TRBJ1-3	CASSKPTGPNTIYF	TGTGCCAGCAGCAAACCGACAGGGCCCAACACCATATATTTT
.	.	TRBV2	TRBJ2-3	CASSSSRGTDTQYF	TGTGCCAGCAGTTCCTCCAGAGGCACAGATACGCAGTATTTT
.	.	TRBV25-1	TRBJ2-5	CASSSTRGGTEQETQYF	TGTGCCAGCAGTTCCACCCGGGGCGGGACAGAGCAAGAGACCCAGTACTTC
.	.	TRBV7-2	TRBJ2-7	CASSLQRSYEQYF	TGTGCCAGCAGCCTACAGAGATCCTACGAGCAGTACTTC
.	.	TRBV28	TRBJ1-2	CASSSSGAYGYTF	TGTGCCAGCAGTTCGTCAGGGGCCTATGGCTACACCTTC
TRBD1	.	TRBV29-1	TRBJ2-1	CSVTGTGTYNEQFF	TGCAGCGTCACCGGGACAGGGACCTACAATGAGCAGTTCTTC
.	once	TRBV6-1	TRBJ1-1	CASSGFGNTEAFF	TGTGCCAGCAGTGGGTTTGGGAACACTGAAGCTTTCTTT
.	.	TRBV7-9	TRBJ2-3	CASSFPPDLISTDTQYF	TGTGCCAGCAGCTTTCCTCCCGACCTAATCAGCACAGATACGCAGTATTTT
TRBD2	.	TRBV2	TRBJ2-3	CASSLSGLAGGAGNTDTQYF	TGTGCCAGCAGTCTCTCGGGACTAGCGGGAGGGGCAGGGAACACAGATACGCAGTATTTT
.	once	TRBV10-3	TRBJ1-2	CAISELAGDGYTF	TGTGCCATCAGTGAGTTGGCAGGGGATGGCTACACCTTC
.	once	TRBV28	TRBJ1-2	CASSLLMTIANYGYTF	TGTGCCAGCAGTTTACTTATGACTATAGCTAACTATGGCTACACCTTC
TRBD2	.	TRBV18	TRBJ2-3	CASSPLGLATSTDTQYF	TGTGCCAGCTCTCCCCTCGGACTAGCGACTTCCACAGATACGCAGTATTTT
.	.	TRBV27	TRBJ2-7	CASSDLTRRAEQYF	TGTGCCAGCAGTGACCTTACCCGGCGAGCGGAGCAGTACTTC
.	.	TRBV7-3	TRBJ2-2	CASTAPGAGELFF	TGTGCCAGCACCGCCCCAGGGGCCGGGGAGCTGTTTTTT
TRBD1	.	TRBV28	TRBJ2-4	CASSGRDRGLLAKNIQYF	TGTGCCAGCAGTGGAAGGGACAGGGGCCTACTAGCCAAAAACATTCAGTACTTC
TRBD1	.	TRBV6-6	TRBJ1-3	CASGRDRSSGNTIYF	TGTGCCAGCGGGCGGGACAGGAGCTCTGGAAACACCATATATTTT
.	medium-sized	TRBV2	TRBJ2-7	CASTRQAYYEQYF	TGTGCCAGCACTCGACAGGCCTACTACGAGCAGTACTTC
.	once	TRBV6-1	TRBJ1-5	CASSVSGYSNQPQHF	TGTGCCAGCAGTGTATCCGGCTATAGCAATCAGCCCCAGCATTTT
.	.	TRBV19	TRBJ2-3	CASSRDGGTDTQYF	TGTGCCAGTAGTCGGGATGGGGGGACAGATACGCAGTATTTT
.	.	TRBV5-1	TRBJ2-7	CASSFRTEQDEQYF	TGCGCCAGCAGCTTCCGTACAGAACAAGACGAGCAGTACTTC